What follows are 9 T cell receptor beta chains derived from one specimen sequenced in a study of blood T cell repertoires in COVID-19. TCRdb's table, derived via immunoSEQ multiplex PCR, lists solely in-frame clones and lacks some. The sample carries 300,000 to 400,000 clones, 80% to 90% recorded once. The sample comprised PBMCs or T cells enriched from blood (not recorded which). These TCRs come from a woman in her thirties or forties with acute COVID-19.

The V call is TRBV12-3 or TRBV12-4, the J call TRBJ1-2; D is undetermined. This CDR3 has 12 residues. V lost 3 bases and J 7 bases, leaving 9 bases between the germline ends. The CDR3 region is CASSLLISGYTF. The CDR3 DNA follows: TGTGCCAGCAGTTTGTTAATTTCTGGCTACACCTTC.

The chain combines TRBV7-2 with TRBJ1-2, with no clear D. V was clipped by 1 base and J by 3 bases, with 9 bases between them. CDR1 and CDR2 (germline): SGHTA, FQGNSA. This CDR3 comprises 14 residues. This chain's CDR3 is CASSLVSSDYGYTF. CDR3 sequence (DNA): TGTGCCAGCAGCTTAGTCTCCTCAGACTATGGCTACACCTTC. Filled out from reference TRBV7-2 and TRBJ1-2, the complete variable domain reads GAGVSQSPSNKVTEKGKDVELRCDPISGHTALYWYRQSLGQGLEFLIYFQGNSAPDKSGLPSDRFSAERTGGSVSTLTIQRTQQEDSAVYLCASSLVSSDYGYTFGSGTRLTVV.

The chain combines TRBV24-1 with TRBJ2-2; the D gene is possibly TRBD1 (6 bases). Trimming shortened V by 7 bases and J by 3 bases, and 8 bases separated the two germline ends. CDR3 length equals 13 residues. The germline gives CDR1 KGHDR, CDR2 SFDVKD. DNA for the CDR3: TGTGCCACCAGGGACAGTGACACCGGGGAGCTGTTTTTT. It codes for CATRDSDTGELFF.

The V gene is TRBV27, the J gene TRBJ1-5; D uncertain. This CDR3 region has 15 residues. The germline gives CDR1 MNHEY, CDR2 SMNVEV (reference sequence). V shed 6 bases and J shed 1 base, with 13 bases lying between them. The CDR3 DNA reads as TGTGCCAGCAGACCCCTAGCATGGAGCAATCAGCCCCAGCATTTT. It is translated as CASRPLAWSNQPQHF.

The CDR3 coding sequence is TGTGCCAGCAGCCAAGATCTTTCCGGGGACAGGGTTTACTTC. It yields the protein CASSQDLSGDRVYF. The chain combines TRBV4-2 with TRBJ2-5; 9 nucleotides line up with TRBD1. The CDR3 loop spans 14 amino acids. The V and J ends lost 0 bases and 14 bases, in that order; junction bases with no gene match: 10. Germline V CDR1 and CDR2: LGHNA, YNFKEQ.

The rearrangement links TRBV11-3 to TRBJ2-3; 8 positions match TRBD2. Trimming took 4 bases from V and 2 from J; bases not matched to a gene: 8. The CDR3 covers 16 residues. Germline values: CDR1 SGHNT, CDR2 YENEEA. This chain's CDR3 is CASSSSSGSNTDTQYF. CDR3 in DNA: TGTGCCAGCAGCTCATCTAGCGGGTCTAACACAGATACGCAGTATTTT.

V is TRBV7-8 and J is TRBJ2-5; weak D call: TRBD2 (6 bases). The CDR3 spans 14 residues. Trimming left V 1 base short and J 3 bases short, with 9 bases between. Germline loops: CDR1 SGHVS, CDR2 FQNEAQ. The CDR3 spells CASSLGLVEETQYF. The CDR3, as DNA: TGTGCCAGCAGCTTAGGACTAGTGGAAGAGACCCAGTACTTC. Full variable domain (missing parts from reference TRBV7-8 and TRBJ2-5): GAGVSQSPRYKVAKRGQDVALRCDPISGHVSLFWYQQALGQGPEFLTYFQNEAQLDKSGLPSDRFFAERPEGSVSTLKIQRTQQEDSAVYLCASSLGLVEETQYFGPGTRLLVL.

The chain links TRBV19 to TRBJ1-6; 7 positions agree with TRBD1. The CDR3 is 14 amino acids. The ends lost 9 bases at V and 7 bases at J; junction bases unmatched: 9. Germline CDR1 and CDR2: LNHDA and SQIVND (reference sequence). CDR3 nucleotides: TGTGCCAGCAACCAACAGGGGCAGAATTCACCCCTCCACTTT. Its protein is CASNQQGQNSPLHF. Full variable domain (missing parts from reference TRBV19 and TRBJ1-6): DGGITQSPKYLFRKEGQNVTLSCEQNLNHDAMYWYRQDPGQGLRLIYYSQIVNDFQKGDIAEGYSVSREKKESFPLTVTSAQKNPTAFYLCASNQQGQNSPLHFGNGTRLTVT.

The chain couples TRBV13 to TRBJ2-1, with D possibly matching TRBD2 (5 bases). V was clipped by 3 bases and J by 10 bases, with 13 bases between them. This CDR3 comprises 13 residues. CDR1 and CDR2 (germline): PRHDT, FYEKMQ (reference sequence). CDR3 nucleotide sequence: TGTGCCAGCAGCTTGAGGACCGCTAGCGAGCAGTTCTTC. Amino acids: CASSLRTASEQFF.